This T cell receptor (beta chain) was identified during a study of blood T cells in healthy people across ages. Study-level results: Researchers deemed the diversity estimates from one million T cells underestimates.

Details on this clonotype: Its cognate antigen is unknown.

Primers used in a second PCR of about 7 to 12 cycles were a sample-barcoded 5' primer and a J-beta primer mix. TCRdb recomputed calls from the 5' RACE reads with MiXCR, one row per CDR3 protein. The sample lists about 720,000 distinct CDR3 sequences, approximately 21% seen once, with less than 25% in the top ten. The V gene end was trimmed by 3 bases and the J gene end by 3 bases; junction bases not matched to a gene: 9. Germline V CDR1 and CDR2: DFQATT, SNEGSKA (reference sequence). This CDR3 spans 16 amino acids. This receptor was identified in a man between 65 and 85 years old in good health. The J gene is TRBJ2-3, the V gene TRBV20-1, with TRBD1 matching 10 bases. The material sequenced was blood. The chain's CDR3 is CSARNLRTGGTDTQYF. The CDR3 region has the DNA TGCAGTGCTAGGAATCTCCGGACAGGGGGAACAGATACGCAGTATTTT.